A selection of T cell receptor beta chains follows, all from one sample in a study of CD8+ T cells in alopecia areata. Generated by immunoSEQ multiplex PCR, the TCRdb table keeps only in-frame clones and is missing some. The sample comprises fewer than 100,000 clones, 60% to 65% of which are singletons, and 15% to 19% rests with the top ten. Sequencing was performed on CD8+ T cells sorted from blood, taken at week 4, from a patient treated with tofacitinib. All receptors derive from a human donor with alopecia areata. CDR3s leave out the opening cysteine and the closing phenylalanine or tryptophan. The size entry is marked missing in some rows and otherwise reads once, few, many or a size class.

size	V	J	CDR3
NA	TRBV29-1	TRBJ2-3	SVEGLVAGPRTDTQY
NA	TRBV4-3	TRBJ1-6	ASSQAGTGLSPLH
once	TRBV5-6	TRBJ1-1	ASSLAGSRTEAF
NA	TRBV19	TRBJ2-7	ASSTTPGQGDEQY
few	TRBV4-1	TRBJ1-4	ASRLEEKLF
NA	TRBV15	TRBJ2-1	ATEREGDNEQF
NA	TRBV6-5	TRBJ1-2	ASSYTGQEPNYGYT
NA	TRBV2	TRBJ2-1	ASLDPTYNEQF
NA	TRBV20-1	TRBJ2-7	SARDSYEQY
NA	TRBV29-1	TRBJ2-7	SAGVGTVGSYEQY
NA	TRBV29-1	TRBJ2-7	SVAGTGDVIYEQY
few	TRBV27	TRBJ1-1	ASSFGLGYTEAF
NA	TRBV5-4	TRBJ2-7	ASSLGGEQY
many	TRBV4-3	TRBJ2-1	ASSQDGLARYNEQF
NA	TRBV29-1	TRBJ2-1	SVGGLRSYNEQF
NA	TRBV6-5	TRBJ2-5	ASSYDGGAETQY
NA	TRBV10-3	TRBJ1-1	AINGDMNTEAF
few	TRBV10-3	TRBJ1-1	AIRGGTEAYKNTEAF
few	TRBV5-6	TRBJ2-1	ASSLELDPYNEQF
NA	TRBV27	TRBJ2-3	ASSSQESLGTDTQY
NA	TRBV7-6	TRBJ2-2	ASSSTTANTGELF
once	TRBV5-6	TRBJ1-6	ASSPTANSPLH
NA	TRBV5-1	TRBJ1-1	ASSTHSGANPEAF
NA	TRBV7-9	TRBJ2-1	ASSFDRNEQF
few	TRBV27	TRBJ2-1	ASSSGQGAYNEQF
NA	TRBV6-5	TRBJ1-2	ASSSPGRGANYGYT
NA	TRBV23-1	TRBJ1-5	ASSQRTGVNQPQH
NA	TRBV9	TRBJ1-1	ASSVGHGNTEAF
NA	TRBV5-1	TRBJ2-7	ASSLGGHSGAYEQY
few	TRBV27	TRBJ2-1	ASSSLAEIYNEQF
NA	TRBV29-1	TRBJ1-3	SVHLWGPESGNTIY
few	TRBV6-1	TRBJ2-2	ASTLRTGDAGELF
once	TRBV9	TRBJ2-5	ASSVGTSAQGAQY
NA	TRBV9	TRBJ2-1	ASTGLAGAGGEQF
NA	TRBV30	TRBJ1-1	AWTPNQGVNTEAF
few	TRBV19	TRBJ1-5	ASSMWNQPQH
NA	TRBV30	TRBJ2-2	AWSPGVSGELF
NA	TRBV29-1	TRBJ1-1	SVVPGVENTEAF
few	TRBV30	TRBJ2-1	AWSVRRRSSYNEQF
NA	TRBV7-9	TRBJ2-5	ASSSLSERDGETQY